This T cell receptor (beta chain) was profiled in a study of cytomegalovirus exposure and HLA in healthy donors. Produced via immunoSEQ multiplex PCR; TCRdb's table is partial and in-frame only. The sample shows 50,000 to 70,000 clones, roughly 95% of them seen only once. The CDR3 spans 15 residues. CDR1 and CDR2 from the germline V gene are MNHNY and SVGAGI (reference sequence). V gave up 6 bases and J gave up 8 bases; unmatched junction bases: 12. A note on this clone: What it binds is unknown.

Study-level points and caveats: Confirmation in vitro established that a few CMV-associated chains were specific for CMV antigens. Both high specificity and high sensitivity reportedly marked the classifier's diagnosis of cytomegalovirus status.

Sequencing input: PBMCs. This TCR was sampled from a woman aged 18-29 years in good health and CMV-seropositive. This chain joins TRBV6-6 and TRBJ1-4, with 7 nucleotides matching TRBD1. CDR3 nucleotide sequence: TGTGCCAGCAGCCCCGGGGGCAGGGGGACCGAAAAACTGTTTTTT. Residues: CASSPGGRGTEKLFF.